The clone carrying this TCR beta chain was counted many times. Its specificity is unknown. Graves' hyperthyroidism showing no ophthalmopathy progression within 18 months was considered stable. These data originate in a study of T cells in Graves' hyperthyroidism and ophthalmopathy. The study, taken as a whole, reports: Blood also showed most of the thyroid clonotypes that were expanded above 0.001.

V was clipped by 0 bases and J by 4 bases; unmatched bases: 5. This CDR3 has 15 residues. Germline V CDR1 and CDR2: SGDLS, YYNGEE. Researchers took RNA transcripts and amplified the TCR beta CDR3 regions from them. An initial round of RT-PCR targeting the TCR CDR3 relied on the HTBI primer set. Using its own MiXCR run on the multiplex PCR reads, TCRdb lists one record per CDR3 protein. The repertoire consists of 350,000 to 400,000 distinct CDR3 sequences, with under 20% occurring once and the leading ten covering about 3.7%. The receptor comes from a woman aged 18-35 years with Graves' hyperthyroidism. The chain combines TRBV9 with TRBJ1-2, with TRBD1 identical over 8 bases. Sequencing used blood. The chain's CDR3 is CASSVGGDRSYGYTF. In DNA, the CDR3 is TGTGCCAGCAGCGTAGGTGGGGACAGGTCCTATGGCTACACCTTC.